These 21 T cell receptor beta chains were all obtained from the same sample, sequenced in a study of shared clonotypes between healthy human individuals. Data came from immunoSEQ multiplex PCR; TCRdb stores just in-frame clones and leaves some out. Counted here are approximately 1.5 million clones, 97% to 99% occurring once; the ten biggest clones make up about 0.4%. Material for sequencing was naive CD4+ T cells sorted from blood. Subset given: CD45RA+ positively selected. The source of these receptors is a man aged 25-45 years in good health.

The V and J genes are TRBV7-2 and TRBJ2-2; D is uncertain. Trimming took off 2 bases at V and 0 bases at J, with 19 bases between the two ends. The germline V gene has CDR1 SGHTA and CDR2 FQGNSA. The CDR3 is 19 residues long. The CDR3 sequence: CASSLRAEMTFANTGELFF. CDR3 DNA sequence: TGTGCCAGCAGCTTACGGGCAGAAATGACCTTCGCGAACACCGGGGAGCTGTTTTTT.

The CDR3 protein is CASMWTSGTDTQYF. For the CDR3, the DNA is TGTGCCAGCATGTGGACTAGCGGCACAGATACGCAGTATTTT. This sequence joins TRBV28 and TRBJ2-3; TRBD2 aligns across 9 bases. The junction had 3 bases not matched to a gene; V was cut back by 7 bases and J by 1 base. CDR1 MDHEN and CDR2 SYDVKM come from the germline V gene. The CDR3 sequence is 14 residues long. Variable domain in full (rest from reference TRBV28 and TRBJ2-3): DVKVTQSSRYLVKRTGEKVFLECVQDMDHENMFWYRQDPGLGLRLIYFSYDVKMKEKGDIPEGYSVSREKKERFSLILESASTNQTSMYLCASMWTSGTDTQYFGPGTRLTVL.

The CDR3 is CASSLVSGRAVDEQFF. The CDR3 DNA sequence: TGCGCCAGCAGCCTCGTGAGCGGGAGGGCCGTGGATGAGCAGTTCTTC. This sequence joins TRBV4-1 and TRBJ2-1, with 10 bases lining up with TRBD2. The CDR3 has 16 residues. In germline, CDR1 is MGHRA, CDR2 YSYEKL. J was trimmed by 8 bases and V by 4 bases; bases with no gene match: 11.

This chain joins TRBV5-1 and TRBJ2-6, with 7 positions matching TRBD1. After removal of 4 bases from V and 0 bases from J, the junction contained 7 bases not matched to a gene. CDR3 length: 17 residues. Per germline, CDR1 SGHRS and CDR2 YFSETQ. The CDR3 sequence: CASSGTVSLSGANVLTF. For the CDR3, the DNA is TGCGCCAGCAGCGGGACAGTTAGCCTCTCTGGGGCCAACGTCCTGACTTTC.

The rearrangement links TRBV9 to TRBJ2-3; D gene uncertain. The V end lost 3 bases, the J end lost 1 base, and 12 bases lay between the germline ends. Germline CDR1 and CDR2: SGDLS and YYNGEE. The CDR3 runs 15 residues. DNA for the CDR3: TGTGCCAGCAGCGCAGAAGGGCTCCGCACAGATACGCAGTATTTT. Translation: CASSAEGLRTDTQYF. Variable domain in full (rest from reference TRBV9 and TRBJ2-3): DSGVTQTPKHLITATGQRVTLRCSPRSGDLSVYWYQQSLDQGLQFLIQYYNGEERAKGNILERFSAQQFPDLHSELNLSSLELGDSALYFCASSAEGLRTDTQYFGPGTRLTVL.

The chain carries TRBV5-1 and TRBJ2-1; D is ambiguous. Germline CDR1 SGHRS, CDR2 YFSETQ. The ends were cut back, 5 bases at V and 6 bases at J, with 15 bases in the middle. There are 14 residues in the CDR3. The CDR3 spells CASRLAPQTNEQFF. The CDR3 DNA sequence: TGCGCCAGCAGGCTTGCCCCCCAGACCAATGAGCAGTTCTTC.

Comments on this clone: The junction differs from germline at one of its ends, possibly a read error. The CDR3 protein is CASSLVASDKYEQYF. CDR3 coding DNA: TGTGCCAGCAGCTTGGTGGCTAGCGACAAATACGAACAGTACTTC. The chain carries TRBV5-5 and TRBJ2-7, with D possibly TRBD2 on 6 matching bases. The V gene's germline CDR1 is SGHKS and CDR2 YYEKEE (reference sequence). This CDR3 is built from 15 residues.

The genes are TRBV23-1 and TRBJ1-5, with D uncertain. TRBV23-1 is annotated as an ORF whose role is uncertain. Trimming shortened V by 5 bases and J by 6 bases, and 14 bases separated the two germline ends. The CDR3 sequence is 14 residues long. CDR3 in amino acids: CASSFRLRAQPQHF. CDR3 sequence (DNA): TGCGCCAGCAGTTTCCGGCTCCGGGCTCAGCCCCAGCATTTT.

The chain combines TRBV18 with TRBJ2-3; TRBD1 matches 7 bases. V lost 6 bases, J lost 3 bases, and 6 bases stayed unmatched. CDR1 and CDR2 (germline): KGHSH, LQKENI. This CDR3 is built from 14 residues. The chain's CDR3 is CASSQGTETDTQYF. CDR3 coding DNA: TGTGCCAGCTCCCAAGGGACAGAGACAGATACGCAGTATTTT.

The chain carries TRBV2 and TRBJ2-7; 8 bases agree with TRBD2. Germline lookup yields CDR1 SNHLY and CDR2 FYNNEI. J gave up 5 bases and V 6 bases, and 9 bases lay outside the gene matches. CDR3 length: 14 residues. CDR3: CASSPTAGVDEQYF. The CDR3 DNA is TGTGCCAGCAGCCCCACAGCGGGAGTAGACGAGCAGTACTTC. The complete variable domain, with remaining parts taken from reference TRBV2 and TRBJ2-7, reads EPEVTQTPSHQVTQMGQEVILRCVPISNHLYFYWYRQILGQKVEFLVSFYNNEISEKSEIFDDQFSVERPDGSNFTLKIRSTKLEDSAMYFCASSPTAGVDEQYFGPGTRLTVT.

V usage is TRBV5-4 and J usage is TRBJ2-2; the D is unclear. V was shortened by 2 bases and J by 3 bases, with 11 bases between the two germline ends. Germline V gene sequence: CDR1 SGHNT, CDR2 YYREEE (reference sequence). This CDR3 region has 15 residues. The CDR3 DNA reads as TGTGCCAGCAGCTTTGCTGGCTACTACACCGGGGAGCTGTTTTTT. Translation gives CASSFAGYYTGELFF.

The chain couples TRBV19 to TRBJ2-7; 10 bases fit TRBD1. This CDR3 is built from 16 residues. V trimming: 4 bases; J trimming: 1 base; junction bases outside the gene matches: 7. Germline values: CDR1 LNHDA, CDR2 SQIVND (reference sequence). In DNA, the CDR3 is TGTGCCAGTAGTACCTTGGGACAGGGGAGATCCTACGAGCAGTACTTC. It translates to CASSTLGQGRSYEQYF.

The rearrangement joins TRBV27 to TRBJ2-1; D gene ambiguous. This CDR3 contains 15 residues. CDR1 and CDR2 from the germline V gene are MNHEY and SMNVEV (reference sequence). V lost 6 bases, J lost 7 bases, and 19 bases lay in between. The chain's CDR3 is CASSHWTKKGNEQFF. DNA for the CDR3: TGTGCCAGCAGCCACTGGACGAAGAAGGGAAATGAGCAGTTCTTC.

To note about this clone: Distinct nucleotide sequences in the sample also encode this CDR3. The chain joins TRBV5-1 to TRBJ2-7; 9 nucleotides align to TRBD1. Germline trimming cut 0 bases from V and 4 bases from J; bases unmatched to any gene: 2. Germline V lookup: CDR1 SGHRS, CDR2 YFSETQ. The CDR3 extends over 14 amino acids. CDR3 bases: TGCGCCAGCAGCTTGGTACAGGGGGCGTACGAGCAGTACTTC. This sequence encodes CASSLVQGAYEQYF.

This chain joins TRBV7-2 and TRBJ2-7; D not resolved. This CDR3 has 14 amino acids. The germline gives CDR1 SGHTA, CDR2 FQGNSA. V was shortened by 2 bases and J by 2 bases, with 10 bases between the two germline ends. The CDR3 region has the DNA TGTGCCAGCAGCTTAATTTACTACCCCTACGAGCAGTACTTC. Protein product: CASSLIYYPYEQYF. Combining the CDR3 with reference TRBV7-2 and TRBJ2-7 gives the whole variable domain GAGVSQSPSNKVTEKGKDVELRCDPISGHTALYWYRQSLGQGLEFLIYFQGNSAPDKSGLPSDRFSAERTGGSVSTLTIQRTQQEDSAVYLCASSLIYYPYEQYFGPGTRLTVT.

J is TRBJ2-7 and V is TRBV5-4; 11 bases align to TRBD2. J lost 3 bases, V lost 2 bases, and 4 bases had no gene match. CDR1 and CDR2 (germline): SGHNT, YYREEE (reference sequence). CDR3 size: 15 residues. CDR3 sequence reads: CASSFGTSGIYEQYF. CDR3 nucleotides: TGTGCCAGCAGCTTCGGGACTAGCGGTATCTACGAGCAGTACTTC.

The V call is TRBV4-1, the J call TRBJ2-6; 7 nucleotides agree with TRBD1. The ends lost 1 base at V and 0 bases at J; junction bases unmatched: 6. Per the germline V gene, CDR1 is MGHRA and CDR2 is YSYEKL. This CDR3 spans 18 amino acids. The CDR3 DNA is TGCGCCAGCAGCCAAGTGCCGGGACAGCTCTCTGGGGCCAACGTCCTGACTTTC. It yields the protein CASSQVPGQLSGANVLTF.

This chain joins TRBV27 and TRBJ2-1, with 8 bases lining up with TRBD2. The CDR3 is 17 residues long. Germline assignment: CDR1 MNHEY and CDR2 SMNVEV (reference sequence). Losses at the gene ends were 2 bases for V and 0 bases for J; bases not matched to a gene: 6. In nucleotides, the CDR3 is TGTGCCAGCAGTTTAGATAGCGGGATAGGCTCCTACAATGAGCAGTTCTTC. Translating gives CASSLDSGIGSYNEQFF.

The genes are TRBV6-1 and TRBJ1-2, with a possible D match to TRBD1 (6 bases). Germline CDR1 and CDR2: MNHNS and SASEGT. There are 15 residues in the CDR3. Trimming pared 2 bases from V and 3 bases from J, leaving 13 bases between. DNA of the CDR3: TGTGCCAGCAGTGAAAGATCATGGACAGACTATGGCTACACCTTC. This translates into CASSERSWTDYGYTF.

The V gene is TRBV11-2, the J gene TRBJ2-4; D unclear. V dropped 6 bases and J dropped 7 bases, with 13 bases sitting between them. CDR1 SGHAT and CDR2 FQNNGV come from the germline V gene. The CDR3 runs 13 residues. The CDR3 loop reads CASSFHDNNIQYF. Here the CDR3 DNA reads TGTGCCAGCAGTTTCCACGACAACAACATTCAGTACTTC.

The gene calls are TRBV10-2 and TRBJ1-2; 8 bases fit TRBD1. The CDR3 sequence is 21 residues long. After removal of 6 bases from V and 4 bases from J, the junction contained 28 bases not matched to a gene. CDR1 is WSHSY, CDR2 SAAADI, per germline. CDR3 nucleotide sequence: TGCGCCAGCAGCGCCGGGAAATCGGCAGGGGGCGCCGGGTCTCCCCCCTATGGCTACACCTTC. This translates into CASSAGKSAGGAGSPPYGYTF.